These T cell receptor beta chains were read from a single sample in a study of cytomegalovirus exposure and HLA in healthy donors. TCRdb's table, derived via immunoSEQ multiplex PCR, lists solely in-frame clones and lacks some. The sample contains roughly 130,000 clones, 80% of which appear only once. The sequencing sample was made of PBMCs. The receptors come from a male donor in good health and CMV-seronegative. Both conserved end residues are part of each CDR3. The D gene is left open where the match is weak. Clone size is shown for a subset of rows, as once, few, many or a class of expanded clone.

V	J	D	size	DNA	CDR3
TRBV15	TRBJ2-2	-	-	TGTGCCACCAGCAGAGATCTTGGAGACACCGGGGAGCTGTTTTTT	CATSRDLGDTGELFF
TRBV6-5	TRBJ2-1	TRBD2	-	TGTGCCAGCAGTTCGCCGCGGGGGTACTCCTACAATGAGCAGTTCTTC	CASSSPRGYSYNEQFF
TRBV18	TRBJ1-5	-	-	TGTGCCAGCTCACCAGCCTATAGCAATCAGCCCCAGCATTTT	CASSPAYSNQPQHF
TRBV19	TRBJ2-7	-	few	TGTGCCAGTAGTATTCGGGGGACCACCACCTACGAGCAGTACTTC	CASSIRGTTTYEQYF
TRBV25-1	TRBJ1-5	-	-	TGTGCCAGCAGTGAAGGGGGCCATCAGCCCCAGCATTTT	CASSEGGHQPQHF
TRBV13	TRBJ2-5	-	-	TGTGCCAGCAGCTTAAGTAGCGCACAAGAGACCCAGTACTTC	CASSLSSAQETQYF
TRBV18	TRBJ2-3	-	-	TGTGCCAGCTCACCAGGGACAACTAGCACAGATACGCAGTATTTT	CASSPGTTSTDTQYF
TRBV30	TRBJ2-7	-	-	TGTGCCTGGAGTGTACGGGACTACGAGCAGTACTTC	CAWSVRDYEQYF
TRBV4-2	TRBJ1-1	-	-	TGTGCCAGCAGCCAGGAGGTCTGGGGAGGTGAAGCTTTCTTT	CASSQEVWGGEAFF
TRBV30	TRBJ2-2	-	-	TGTGCCTGGAATTGGGGGGGCCCGGCGGCCGGGGAGCTGTTTTTT	CAWNWGGPAAGELFF
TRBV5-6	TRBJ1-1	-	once	TGTGCCAGCAGCCTAGGAAGTGAAGGAGCTTTCTTT	CASSLGSEGAFF
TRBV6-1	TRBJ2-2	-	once	TGTGCCAGCAGTATTGAGGCCGCGAACACCGGGGAGCTGTTTTTT	CASSIEAANTGELFF
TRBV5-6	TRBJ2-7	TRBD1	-	TGTGCCAGCAGCTTGGGTCTGGGACAGTCCTACGAGCAGTACTTC	CASSLGLGQSYEQYF
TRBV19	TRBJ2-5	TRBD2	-	TGTGCCAGTAGTGGGAAAGGACTAGCGGGGGGCGCATTGGAGACCCAGTACTTC	CASSGKGLAGGALETQYF
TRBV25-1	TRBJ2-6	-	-	TGTGCCAGCCGTCCACCAGGTGTAAGCTCTGGGGCCAACGGCCTGACTTTC	CASRPPGVSSGANGLTF
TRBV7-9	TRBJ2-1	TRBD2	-	TGTGCCAGCAGCGAGACTAGCCCGGAGGAAGAGCAGTTCTTC	CASSETSPEEEQFF
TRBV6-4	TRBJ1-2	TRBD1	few	TGTGCCAGCAGTGTAGGGACAGGATATGGCTACACCTTC	CASSVGTGYGYTF
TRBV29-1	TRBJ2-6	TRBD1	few	TGCAGCGTGACGGGACAGGGGGCCTTAACTGGGGCCAACGGCCTGACTTTC	CSVTGQGALTGANGLTF
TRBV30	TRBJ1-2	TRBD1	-	TGTGCCTGGGCGACAGGGGCGCGGGGCTACACCTTC	CAWATGARGYTF
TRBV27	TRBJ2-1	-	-	TGTGCCAGCAGTTTACTTGGGAGACAGCAGTTCTTC	CASSLLGRQQFF
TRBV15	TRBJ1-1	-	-	TGTGCCACCAGCAGAGATGGAGAGGGCCCTGTGAACACTGAAGCTTTCTTT	CATSRDGEGPVNTEAFF
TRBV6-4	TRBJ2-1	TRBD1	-	TGTGCCAGCAGCGCAGGGACAGGGACCGATGAGCAGTTCTTC	CASSAGTGTDEQFF
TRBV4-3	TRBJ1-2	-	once	TGCGCCAGCAGCCAAGTGGGGGCAGGGGAGGGCTACACCTTC	CASSQVGAGEGYTF
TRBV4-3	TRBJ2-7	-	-	TGCGCCAGCAGCCCAACCGGAGGGACCTCCTACGAGCAGTACTTC	CASSPTGGTSYEQYF
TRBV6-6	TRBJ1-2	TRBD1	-	TGTGCCAGCAGTTCTCAGGGGGGCCCCTATGGCTACACCTTC	CASSSQGGPYGYTF
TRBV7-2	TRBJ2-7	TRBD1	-	TGTGCCAGCAGCTTTCGGGACAGGGGAATGGAGCAGTACTTC	CASSFRDRGMEQYF
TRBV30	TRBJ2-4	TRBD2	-	TGTGCCTGGAGTGTACCCCTAGCGGGGAGTAACACCAAAAACATTCAGTACTTC	CAWSVPLAGSNTKNIQYF
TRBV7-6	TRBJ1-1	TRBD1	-	TGTGCCAGCAGCTTAGCGGCGGGACAGGGGGCGGGAGACACTGAAGCTTTCTTT	CASSLAAGQGAGDTEAFF
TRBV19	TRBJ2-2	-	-	TGTGCCAGTAGTATCCCTATTCTTCCCGGGGAGCTGTTTTTT	CASSIPILPGELFF
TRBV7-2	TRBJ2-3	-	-	TGTGCCAGCAGCTTAGATGGACAGCCCACAGATACGCAGTATTTT	CASSLDGQPTDTQYF
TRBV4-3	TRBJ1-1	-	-	TGCGCCAGCAGCCAAGTAGGGAGTCACACTGAAGCTTTCTTT	CASSQVGSHTEAFF
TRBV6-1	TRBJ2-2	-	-	TGTGCCAGCAGTGGCGGCGACACCGGGGAGCTGTTTTTT	CASSGGDTGELFF
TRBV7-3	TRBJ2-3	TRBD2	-	TGTGCCAGCACCCTAGCGGGGGGAGATACGCAGTATTTT	CASTLAGGDTQYF
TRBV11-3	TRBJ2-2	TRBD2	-	TGTGCCAGCAGCTTCGGGGAGCGGGGGACCGGGGAGCTGTTTTTT	CASSFGERGTGELFF
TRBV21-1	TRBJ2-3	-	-	TGTGCCAGCAGCTCGGGACTAGCGAGTCCGACAGATACGCAGTATTTT	CASSSGLASPTDTQYF
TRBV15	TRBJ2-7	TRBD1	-	TGTGCCACCAGCAGAGATAGGGCAGGGGGCAACGAGCAGTACTTC	CATSRDRAGGNEQYF
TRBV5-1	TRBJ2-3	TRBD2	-	TGCGCCAGCAGCTTGGATCCGGGGGGAGGTACGCAGTATTTT	CASSLDPGGGTQYF